This is a list of T cell receptor beta chains from one sample in a study of cytomegalovirus exposure and HLA in healthy donors. Generated by immunoSEQ multiplex PCR, the TCRdb table keeps only in-frame clones and is missing some. This sample has some 130,000 clones; 75% occur once, and the top ten carry about 6.4%. The specimen sequenced was PBMCs. These receptors originate from a man aged 25-45 years in good health and CMV-seronegative. Both conserved end residues are part of each CDR3. D genes are given only for firm matches. Size tells how often a clone was seen (once, few, many) or the class of an expanded clone, and some rows leave it out.

NA | TRBJ2-5 | NA | TRBV28 | CASPPPGNIQETQYF | TGTGCCAGCCCCCCGCCCGGGAACATCCAAGAGACCCAGTACTTC
NA | TRBJ1-1 | NA | TRBV5-4 | CASSLQAANTEAFF | TGTGCCAGCAGCTTACAGGCCGCGAACACTGAAGCTTTCTTT
NA | TRBJ2-7 | TRBD2 | TRBV9 | CASSPGPSGGYEQYF | TGTGCCAGCAGCCCAGGGCCGAGCGGGGGCTACGAGCAGTACTTC
NA | TRBJ2-2 | NA | TRBV4-2 | CASSRRENTGELFF | TGTGCCAGCAGTCGCCGGGAGAACACCGGGGAGCTGTTTTTT
NA | TRBJ2-1 | TRBD1 | TRBV15 | CATSRAIGTANNEQFF | TGTGCCACCAGCAGAGCTATCGGGACAGCGAACAATGAGCAGTTCTTC
NA | TRBJ2-5 | NA | TRBV10-3 | CATSTAPRETQYF | TGTGCCACCTCGACAGCTCCTCGGGAGACCCAGTACTTC
NA | TRBJ1-2 | NA | TRBV19 | CASYRRDRDGYTF | TGTGCCAGTTATCGGAGGGACCGGGATGGCTACACCTTC
NA | TRBJ1-2 | NA | TRBV5-1 | CASSSLTGSGYTF | TGCGCCAGCAGCTCTCTTACAGGGAGCGGCTACACCTTC
NA | TRBJ2-6 | TRBD1 | TRBV5-1 | CASGDRAGANGLTF | TGCGCCAGTGGGGACAGGGCCGGGGCCAACGGCCTGACTTTC
NA | TRBJ2-1 | NA | TRBV6-1 | CASSKVWRADNEQFF | TGTGCCAGCAGTAAAGTTTGGAGGGCGGACAATGAGCAGTTCTTC
NA | TRBJ1-4 | NA | TRBV15 | CATSRGDSIEKLFF | TGTGCCACCAGTAGAGGAGACTCAATTGAAAAACTGTTTTTT
NA | TRBJ2-1 | TRBD2 | TRBV15 | CATRPAGGLSNEQFF | TGTGCGACGCGCCCAGCGGGAGGGCTATCCAATGAGCAGTTCTTC
NA | TRBJ1-2 | NA | TRBV6-1 | CASSEAQGNYGYTF | TGTGCCAGCAGCGAGGCCCAGGGTAACTATGGCTACACCTTC
NA | TRBJ2-3 | NA | TRBV7-3 | CASSLQVSTDTRYF | TGTGCCAGCAGCTTACAGGTCAGCACAGATACGCGGTATTTT
NA | TRBJ2-7 | TRBD2 | TRBV13 | CASSPYPLPGTSDAYEQYF | TGTGCCAGCAGCCCCTACCCCCTCCCCGGGACTAGCGACGCCTACGAGCAGTACTTC
few | TRBJ2-1 | TRBD2 | TRBV14 | CASSPLGRGDNEQFF | TGTGCCAGCAGCCCCCTCGGGCGGGGGGACAATGAGCAGTTCTTC
NA | TRBJ2-7 | NA | TRBV21-1 | CASSTEGPQTGSYEQYF | TGTGCCAGCAGCACAGAGGGGCCCCAGACAGGTTCCTACGAGCAGTACTTC
NA | TRBJ2-7 | TRBD1 | TRBV14 | CASSLQGGYEQYF | TGTGCCAGCAGTCTACAGGGGGGCTACGAGCAGTACTTC
NA | TRBJ2-1 | NA | TRBV11-2 | CASSLQLTYNEQFF | TGTGCCAGCAGCTTACAGTTAACCTACAATGAGCAGTTCTTC
NA | TRBJ1-1 | TRBD1 | TRBV7-6 | CATKGQPNTEAFF | TGTGCCACAAAGGGACAGCCGAACACTGAAGCTTTCTTT
few | TRBJ1-1 | NA | TRBV6-5 | CASTPPDRNTEAFF | TGTGCCAGCACCCCCCCGGACAGAAACACTGAAGCTTTCTTT
NA | TRBJ2-7 | TRBD1 | TRBV19 | CASSFDRGPYEQYF | TGTGCCAGTAGTTTCGACAGGGGGCCCTACGAGCAGTACTTC
NA | TRBJ1-2 | NA | TRBV1 | CTSSQEQGHGGGYTF | TGCACCAGCAGCCAAGAACAGGGTCATGGGGGTGGCTACACCTTC
NA | TRBJ1-2 | TRBD1 | TRBV11-1 | CASSSDRQGLGYGYTF | TGTGCCAGCAGCTCCGACCGACAGGGCCTGGGCTACGGCTACACCTTC
NA | TRBJ1-4 | NA | TRBV27 | CASSSTTDPATNEKLFF | TGTGCCAGCAGCTCCACGACAGACCCTGCAACTAATGAAAAACTGTTTTTT
NA | TRBJ2-1 | TRBD2 | TRBV4-1 | CASSQFEGRLAGYNEQFF | TGCGCCAGCAGCCAATTCGAAGGGCGACTAGCGGGATACAATGAGCAGTTCTTC
NA | TRBJ2-7 | TRBD2 | TRBV9 | CASSVDLAVRDEQYF | TGTGCCAGCAGCGTAGATCTAGCGGTGAGGGACGAGCAGTACTTC
few | TRBJ2-3 | NA | TRBV2 | CASINEGNTDTQYF | TGTGCCAGCATAAACGAGGGAAACACAGATACGCAGTATTTT
NA | TRBJ2-1 | TRBD2 | TRBV7-9 | CASSWGLGIYNEQFF | TGTGCCAGCAGCTGGGGACTAGGTATCTACAATGAGCAGTTCTTC
few | TRBJ2-5 | NA | TRBV5-4 | CASTAGIGETQYF | TGTGCCAGCACGGCGGGGATTGGCGAGACCCAGTACTTC
NA | TRBJ2-1 | TRBD2 | TRBV2 | CASRNLAGVSNEQFF | TGTGCCAGCCGGAATCTAGCGGGGGTGAGCAATGAGCAGTTCTTC
NA | TRBJ2-5 | NA | TRBV6-1 | CASCDPQEGETQYF | TGTGCCAGCTGCGACCCACAGGAGGGGGAGACCCAGTACTTC
few | TRBJ1-6 | TRBD1 | TRBV27 | CASSFTGGLNSPLHF | TGTGCCAGCAGTTTCACAGGGGGCCTCAATTCACCCCTCCACTTT
NA | TRBJ1-1 | TRBD1 | TRBV29-1 | CSVPGQGEEGAFF | TGCAGCGTCCCAGGACAGGGGGAAGAGGGGGCTTTCTTT
NA | TRBJ1-5 | NA | TRBV7-2 | CASSGDRHQPQHF | TGTGCCAGCAGCGGCGACAGGCATCAGCCCCAGCATTTT
NA | TRBJ1-4 | NA | TRBV9 | CASSVAENEKLFF | TGTGCCAGCAGCGTAGCAGAAAATGAAAAACTGTTTTTT
NA | TRBJ1-5 | TRBD1 | TRBV6-5 | CASSPWTGDNQPQHF | TGTGCCAGCAGTCCCTGGACAGGGGACAATCAGCCCCAGCATTTT
few | TRBJ2-2 | NA | TRBV6-5 | CASSFGQPGELFF | TGTGCCAGCAGTTTCGGACAACCCGGGGAGCTGTTTTTT
NA | TRBJ2-7 | NA | TRBV5-4 | CASSPGLTDYEQYF | TGTGCCAGCAGCCCGGGACTGACCGACTACGAGCAGTACTTC
NA | TRBJ2-5 | TRBD2 | TRBV7-2 | CASSPRLAGGLETQYF | TGTGCCAGCAGCCCGAGACTAGCGGGAGGGCTAGAGACCCAGTACTTC